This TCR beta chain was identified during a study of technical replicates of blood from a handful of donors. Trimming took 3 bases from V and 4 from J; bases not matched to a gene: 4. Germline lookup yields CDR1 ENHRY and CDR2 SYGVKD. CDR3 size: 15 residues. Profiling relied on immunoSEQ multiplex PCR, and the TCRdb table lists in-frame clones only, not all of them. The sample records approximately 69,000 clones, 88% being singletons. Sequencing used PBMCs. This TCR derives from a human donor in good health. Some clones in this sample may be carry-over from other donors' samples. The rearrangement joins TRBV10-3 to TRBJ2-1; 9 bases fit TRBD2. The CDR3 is CAISEVAGEYNEQFF. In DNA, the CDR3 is TGTGCCATCAGTGAAGTAGCGGGGGAATACAATGAGCAGTTCTTC.